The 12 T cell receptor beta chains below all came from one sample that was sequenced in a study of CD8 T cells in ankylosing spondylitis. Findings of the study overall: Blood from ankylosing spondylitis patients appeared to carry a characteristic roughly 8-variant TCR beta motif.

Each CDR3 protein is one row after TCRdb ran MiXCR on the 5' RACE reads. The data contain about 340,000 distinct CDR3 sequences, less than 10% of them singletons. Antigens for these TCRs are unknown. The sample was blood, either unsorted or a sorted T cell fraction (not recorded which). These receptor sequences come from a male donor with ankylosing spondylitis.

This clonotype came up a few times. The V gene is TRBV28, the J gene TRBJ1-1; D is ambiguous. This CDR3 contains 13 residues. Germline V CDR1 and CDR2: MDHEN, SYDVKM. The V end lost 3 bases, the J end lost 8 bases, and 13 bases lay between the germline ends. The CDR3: CASSLGRFPEAFF. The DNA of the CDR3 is TGTGCCAGCAGTTTGGGCAGGTTCCCCGAAGCTTTCTTT.

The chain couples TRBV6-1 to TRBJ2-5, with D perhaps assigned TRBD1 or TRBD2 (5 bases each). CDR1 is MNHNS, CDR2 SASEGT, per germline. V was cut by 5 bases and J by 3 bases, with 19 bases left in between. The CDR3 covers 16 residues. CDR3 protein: CASSPRDGPREETQYF. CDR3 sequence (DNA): TGTGCCAGCAGTCCCCGGGACGGACCCCGTGAAGAGACCCAGTACTTC.

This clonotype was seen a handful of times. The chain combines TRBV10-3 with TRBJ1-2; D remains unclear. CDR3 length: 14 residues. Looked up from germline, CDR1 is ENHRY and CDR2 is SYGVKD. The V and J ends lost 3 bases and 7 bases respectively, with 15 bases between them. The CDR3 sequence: CAISDGGEGVGYTF. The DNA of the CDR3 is TGTGCCATCAGTGACGGCGGGGAGGGTGTTGGCTACACCTTC.

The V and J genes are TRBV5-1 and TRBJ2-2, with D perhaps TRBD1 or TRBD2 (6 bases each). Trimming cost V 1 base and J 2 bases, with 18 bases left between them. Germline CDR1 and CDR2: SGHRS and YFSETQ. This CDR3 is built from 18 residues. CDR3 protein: CASSLYQRGAGNTGELFF. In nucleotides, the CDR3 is TGCGCCAGCAGCTTGTACCAGAGGGGGGCGGGAAACACCGGGGAGCTGTTTTTT. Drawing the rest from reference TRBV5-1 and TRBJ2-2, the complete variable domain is KAGVTQTPRYLIKTRGQQVTLSCSPISGHRSVSWYQQTPGQGLQFLFEYFSETQRNKGNFPGRFSGRQFSNSRSEMNVSTLELGDSALYLCASSLYQRGAGNTGELFFGEGSRLTVL.

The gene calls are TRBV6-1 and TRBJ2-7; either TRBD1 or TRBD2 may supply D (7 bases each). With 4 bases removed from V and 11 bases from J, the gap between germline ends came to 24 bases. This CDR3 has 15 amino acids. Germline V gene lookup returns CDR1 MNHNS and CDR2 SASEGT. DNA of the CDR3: TGTGCCAGCAGTGGCACTAGACAGGGCCCCGCGGGGGAGTACTTC. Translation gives CASSGTRQGPAGEYF.

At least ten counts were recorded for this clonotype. The chain's CDR3 is CASSFTSGGPETQYF. The CDR3 coding sequence is TGTGCCAGCAGCTTCACATCAGGGGGGCCGGAGACCCAGTACTTC. The chain joins TRBV7-2 to TRBJ2-5; D is perhaps TRBD1 (7 bases). Trimming removed 3 bases from V and 5 bases from J, with 16 bases in between. The CDR3 covers 15 residues. Germline assignment: CDR1 SGHTA and CDR2 FQGNSA.

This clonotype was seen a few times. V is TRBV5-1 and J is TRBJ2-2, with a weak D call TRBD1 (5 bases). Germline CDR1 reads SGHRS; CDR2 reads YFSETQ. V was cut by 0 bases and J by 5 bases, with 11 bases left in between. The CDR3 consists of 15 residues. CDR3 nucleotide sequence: TGCGCCAGCAGCTTGGAGGACATATCTACCGGGGAGCTGTTTTTT. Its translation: CASSLEDISTGELFF. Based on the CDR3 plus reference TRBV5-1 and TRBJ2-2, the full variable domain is KAGVTQTPRYLIKTRGQQVTLSCSPISGHRSVSWYQQTPGQGLQFLFEYFSETQRNKGNFPGRFSGRQFSNSRSEMNVSTLELGDSALYLCASSLEDISTGELFFGEGSRLTVL.

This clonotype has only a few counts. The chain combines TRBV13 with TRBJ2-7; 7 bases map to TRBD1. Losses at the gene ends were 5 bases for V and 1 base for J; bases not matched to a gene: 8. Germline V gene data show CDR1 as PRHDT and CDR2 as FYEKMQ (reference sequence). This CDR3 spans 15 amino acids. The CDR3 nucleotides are TGTGCCAGCAGCATCCAGACAGGGTCGTCCTACGAGCAGTACTTC. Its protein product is CASSIQTGSSYEQYF.

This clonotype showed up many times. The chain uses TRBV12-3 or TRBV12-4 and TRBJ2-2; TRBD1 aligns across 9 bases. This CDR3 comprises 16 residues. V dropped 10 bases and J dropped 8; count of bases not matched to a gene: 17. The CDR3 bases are TGTGCCACCAAACGAGGGACAGGGTTGCTACCGGGGGAGCTGTTTTTT. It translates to CATKRGTGLLPGELFF.

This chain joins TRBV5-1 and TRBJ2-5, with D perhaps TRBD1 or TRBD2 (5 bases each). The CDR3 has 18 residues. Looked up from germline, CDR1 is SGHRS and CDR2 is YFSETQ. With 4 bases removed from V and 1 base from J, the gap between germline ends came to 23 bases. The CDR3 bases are TGCGCCAGCAGCACTATCCTAAGACAGACTACAGCCCAAGAGACCCAGTACTTC. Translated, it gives CASSTILRQTTAQETQYF.

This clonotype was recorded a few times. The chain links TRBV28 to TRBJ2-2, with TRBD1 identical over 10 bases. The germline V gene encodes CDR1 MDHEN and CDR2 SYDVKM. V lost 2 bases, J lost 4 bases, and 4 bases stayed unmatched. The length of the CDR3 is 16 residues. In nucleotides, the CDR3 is TGTGCCAGCAGTTTAGCGGGACAGGGGCCCACCGGGGAGCTGTTTTTT. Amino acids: CASSLAGQGPTGELFF. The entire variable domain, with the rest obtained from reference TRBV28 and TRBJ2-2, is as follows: DVKVTQSSRYLVKRTGEKVFLECVQDMDHENMFWYRQDPGLGLRLIYFSYDVKMKEKGDIPEGYSVSREKKERFSLILESASTNQTSMYLCASSLAGQGPTGELFFGEGSRLTVL.

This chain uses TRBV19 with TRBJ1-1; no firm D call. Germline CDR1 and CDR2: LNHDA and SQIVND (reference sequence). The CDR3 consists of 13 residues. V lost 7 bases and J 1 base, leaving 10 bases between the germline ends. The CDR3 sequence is CASIPNWNTEAFF. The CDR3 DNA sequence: TGTGCCAGTATTCCCAACTGGAACACTGAAGCTTTCTTT.